Below, one T cell receptor beta chain is given with its context. Per the germline V gene, CDR1 is KGHSH and CDR2 is LQKENI. CDR3 length: 12 amino acids. V lost 11 bases and J lost 3, with 14 bases in between. The source of the sample is a study of blood T cell repertoires in COVID-19. Study at large: Samples taken during acute and convalescent COVID-19 were collected in the United States, Italy and Spain. Sample material is recorded as cDNA or gDNA derived from T cells, B-cell-depleted T cells, or PBMCs.

Under the authors' procedure: Cell counts per sample came from amplifying reference gene primers. The protocol was immunoSEQ multiplex PCR, while the TCRdb copy is restricted to in-frame clones and leaves out a portion. V, J and clone size derive from that table, while D and trimming were established from the DNA sequence. Found here are approximately 55,000 clones, around nine tenths of them singletons; the top ten hold 6% to 7%. The chain is built from TRBV18 and TRBJ2-7; a possible D gene is TRBD2 (5 bases). This receptor was obtained from a middle-aged man with active COVID-19. Sequencing was carried out using peripheral blood. Here the CDR3 DNA reads TGTGCCGTCGGGGATCCCAACTACGAGCAGTACTTC. This gives the protein CAVGDPNYEQYF. Looking up the rest from reference TRBV18 and TRBJ2-7 gives the full variable domain: NAGVMQNPRHLVRRRGQEARLRCSPMKGHSHVYWYRQLPEEGLKFMVYLQKENIIDESGMPKERFSAEFPKEGPSILRIQQVVRGDSAAYFCAVGDPNYEQYFGPGTRLTVT.